Reported below is one TCR beta chain. The data are from a study of blood T cell repertoires in COVID-19. The overall study: The analysed material was cDNA or gDNA that came from T cells, B-cell-depleted T cells, or PBMCs.

As handled by the study authors: Reference gene primer amplification yielded estimated nucleated cell counts. Assay: immunoSEQ multiplex PCR; the TCRdb copy retains only in-frame clones and omits some. The D gene and trimming were derived from the DNA, and the V and J assignments and clone size from that table. The sample shows roughly 180,000 clones, about 85% of them seen only once. V was pared by 0 bases and J by 0 bases, with 4 bases of the junction left unmatched. Germline V gene sequence: CDR1 KGHSH, CDR2 LQKENI. The CDR3 has 16 amino acids. The sample taken for sequencing was peripheral blood. The origin of this receptor is a man aged 65 to 85 with active or convalescent COVID-19. V usage is TRBV18 and J usage is TRBJ1-1, with 7 bases that match TRBD1. The CDR3 DNA sequence: TGTGCCAGCTCACCACCGGACAGGCCCATGAACACTGAAGCTTTCTTT. This encodes CASSPPDRPMNTEAFF.